Listed below are T cell receptor beta chains from one sample, sequenced in a study of control samples from healthy donors and cancer patients. Data came from immunoSEQ multiplex PCR; TCRdb stores just in-frame clones and leaves some out. Of roughly 59,000 clones listed, about 92% were seen once; the top ten hold about 1.8%. The sample taken for sequencing was PBMCs. The receptor source for this set is a man aged 35 to 55 with colorectal cancer. CDR3s include the opening cysteine and the closing phenylalanine or tryptophan. Each record gives: clone size, D gene, J gene, V gene, CDR3 DNA, CDR3 protein. The D gene is left open where the match is weak. Some rows mark clone size as missing; the rest say once, few, many or name a class of expanded clone.

>NA|TRBD1|TRBJ1-4|TRBV4-3
TGCGCCAGCAGCCAAGAGCTGCTAAGAGGGGGCGGCGAAAAACTGTTTTTT
CASSQELLRGGGEKLFF
>NA|TRBD1|TRBJ2-7|TRBV10-3
TGTGCCACCACGAAGACAGGGGGCGCGGAAGAGCAGTACTTC
CATTKTGGAEEQYF
>NA|TRBD1|TRBJ2-7|TRBV6-5
TGTGCCAGCAGTTCCGGGACAGGCACTCACGAGCAGTACTTC
CASSSGTGTHEQYF
>NA|TRBD1|TRBJ1-5|TRBV19
TGTGCCAGTAGTACCTTGACAGGGGCTGGCAATCAGCCCCAGCATTTT
CASSTLTGAGNQPQHF
>NA|NA|TRBJ2-7|TRBV7-8
TGTGCCAGCAGCTTTCGGGCATCGGGGGCCGACGAGCAGTACTTC
CASSFRASGADEQYF
>NA|NA|TRBJ2-7|TRBV27
TGTGCCAGCAGGGTCCGGAGCGGCGGGTCCTACGAGCAGTACTTC
CASRVRSGGSYEQYF
>NA|NA|TRBJ2-2|TRBV4-2
TGTGCCAGCAGCCAAGCGGACGGGAACACCGGGGAGCTGTTTTTT
CASSQADGNTGELFF
>NA|NA|TRBJ2-1|TRBV9
TGTGCCAGCAGCGTAGGAGGTGGGGCTCGGGGGAATGAGCAGTTCTTC
CASSVGGGARGNEQFF
>NA|NA|TRBJ1-2|TRBV4-1
TGCGCCAGCAGCCAAGAAAGGGAAACCTATGGCTACACCTTC
CASSQERETYGYTF
>NA|NA|TRBJ2-3|TRBV6-5
TGTGCCAGCAGCCTCGGACAGTTGAGCACAGATACGCAGTATTTT
CASSLGQLSTDTQYF
>NA|NA|TRBJ2-1|TRBV5-8
TGTGCCAGCAGCGTAGACTGGGAGAATTACAATGAGCAGTTCTTC
CASSVDWENYNEQFF
>NA|TRBD2|TRBJ2-3|TRBV6-2/TRBV6-3
TGTGCCAGCAGTTACTCGGCTAGCGGGCAAGTTAATACGCAGTATTTT
CASSYSASGQVNTQYF
>NA|NA|TRBJ1-2|TRBV18
TGTGCCAGCTCTCCATCCGACAGCCACTATGGCTACACCTTC
CASSPSDSHYGYTF
>once|NA|TRBJ2-1|TRBV5-1
TGCGCCAGCAGCTTCGAAGGGGGGCGGAATGAGCAGTTCTTC
CASSFEGGRNEQFF
>once|NA|TRBJ1-6|TRBV4-3
TGCGCCAGCAGCCAAGCTCTGGGTGGTAATTCACCCCTCCACTTT
CASSQALGGNSPLHF
>few|NA|TRBJ1-2|TRBV5-1
TGCGCCAGCAGCTTGGGGTCAGGGGACAGCTACACCTTC
CASSLGSGDSYTF
>once|TRBD2|TRBJ2-7|TRBV30
TGTGCCCTGGAGGGCCGGGGGGATCCCTACGAGCAGTACTTC
CALEGRGDPYEQYF
>NA|TRBD1|TRBJ2-4|TRBV2
TGTGCCAGCGGTATTCCGGGACAGAAGATCGGGGACATTCAGTACTTC
CASGIPGQKIGDIQYF
>NA|NA|TRBJ2-7|TRBV2
TGTGCCAGCAGTGGGACGGAGAACAGCTCCTACGAGCAGTACTTC
CASSGTENSSYEQYF
>NA|TRBD1|TRBJ1-2|TRBV11-2
TGTGCCAGCAGCTCGGGACAGGGGTACGGCTACACCTTC
CASSSGQGYGYTF
>NA|TRBD1|TRBJ1-3|TRBV25-1
TGTGCCAGCAACCAGGGGACAGACTCTGGAAACACCATATATTTT
CASNQGTDSGNTIYF
>NA|NA|TRBJ2-1|TRBV9
TGTGCCAGCAGCGTAGGAGGGGTAATAGGGCAGTTCTTC
CASSVGGVIGQFF
>NA|NA|TRBJ1-3|TRBV7-3
TGTGCCAGCAGCCTCCAAGGGGCGTACAGCTCTGGAAACACCATATATTTT
CASSLQGAYSSGNTIYF
>once|NA|TRBJ1-2|TRBV6-5
TGTGCCAGCAGTTACCTACAGGGCGACTATGGCTACACCTTC
CASSYLQGDYGYTF
>NA|NA|TRBJ2-7|TRBV28
TGTGCCAGCAGTGACAAAGTCTACGAGCAGTACTTC
CASSDKVYEQYF
>NA|TRBD1|TRBJ2-6|TRBV6-6
TGTGCCAGCAGTGCCGACAGGGTAGCTGGGGCCAACGTCCCGACTTTC
CASSADRVAGANVPTF
>NA|TRBD1|TRBJ1-2|TRBV5-4
TGTGCCAGCAGCTTGGGGGACAGGGCATATGGCTACACCTTC
CASSLGDRAYGYTF
>NA|NA|TRBJ2-1|TRBV6-5
TGTGCCAGCAGTTCAGGGGGGAGGAGGTCCTACAATGAGCAGTTCTTC
CASSSGGRRSYNEQFF
>NA|NA|TRBJ2-7|TRBV6-6
TGTGCCAGCAGTTTATTAACGGGGGGCACCGGGCAGTACTTC
CASSLLTGGTGQYF
>NA|TRBD1|TRBJ2-2|TRBV6-2/TRBV6-3
TGTGCCAGCAGTGTCGACAGGGCGCGCACCGGGGAGCTGTTTTTT
CASSVDRARTGELFF
>NA|TRBD2|TRBJ2-5|TRBV5-1
TGCGCCAGCAGCTTAGGTGGAGCGGGGGGGCCAGAAGAGACCCAGTACTTC
CASSLGGAGGPEETQYF
>NA|NA|TRBJ2-5|TRBV19
TGTGCCAGTAGTATTGATCCGGCCAAGACCCAGTACTTC
CASSIDPAKTQYF
>NA|TRBD1|TRBJ2-1|TRBV6-1
TGTGCCAGCAGTGAAGTCTACGCGGGACAGGGCCTCTACAATGAGCAGTTCTTC
CASSEVYAGQGLYNEQFF
>NA|NA|TRBJ1-2|TRBV2
TGTGCCAGCAGCCCCGACGCTAACTATGGCTACACCTTC
CASSPDANYGYTF
>NA|NA|TRBJ1-1|TRBV5-1
TGCGCCAGCAGCATTACAGGGCTCACTGAAGCTTTCTTT
CASSITGLTEAFF
>NA|NA|TRBJ1-6|TRBV10-1
TGCGCCAGCAGTGAACACATAGGTTCACCCCTCCACTTT
CASSEHIGSPLHF
>once|NA|TRBJ1-2|TRBV20-1
TGCAGTGCTAGTAGGCAGGGCGGTGGCTACACCTTC
CSASRQGGGYTF
>NA|TRBD2|TRBJ2-5|TRBV7-6
TGTGCCAGCAGCTTAGGATCGGGGGGACGGGAGACCCAGTACTTC
CASSLGSGGRETQYF
>NA|NA|TRBJ1-5|TRBV30
TGTGCCTGGAGTGTCTCAGGGGACCAGCCCCAGCATTTT
CAWSVSGDQPQHF
>NA|NA|TRBJ2-5|TRBV5-4
TGTGCCAGCAGCTTGGACGTCCGAGAGACCCAGTACTTC
CASSLDVRETQYF
>once|TRBD2|TRBJ2-5|TRBV11-3
TGTGCCAGCAGTTACAACGGAGCGGGGGGAGAGACCCAGTACTTC
CASSYNGAGGETQYF
>NA|NA|TRBJ2-7|TRBV29-1
TGCAGCGTGGGACCGGGCCCCGGCGTCGAGCAGTACTTC
CSVGPGPGVEQYF
>once|NA|TRBJ1-2|TRBV11-2
TGTGCCAGCAGCCGGGACGGGACGAGTGGCTACACCTTC
CASSRDGTSGYTF
>NA|NA|TRBJ2-5|TRBV4-2
TGTGCCAGCAGCCAAGATTTTTCGGCGGGGTTACAAGAGACCCAGTACTTC
CASSQDFSAGLQETQYF
>NA|TRBD2|TRBJ2-7|TRBV5-1
TGCGCCAGCAGCTTCTGGGAGGGGAGGCGCGAGCAGTACTTC
CASSFWEGRREQYF
>NA|NA|TRBJ1-1|TRBV18
TGTGCCAGCTCACCATCGGCTGGGACTGAAGCTTTCTTT
CASSPSAGTEAFF
>NA|NA|TRBJ2-5|TRBV11-2
TGTGCCAGCCGTTTGGACAGCTACTTAGAGGTCCAGTACTTC
CASRLDSYLEVQYF
>NA|NA|TRBJ2-2|TRBV5-1
TGCGCCAGCAGCTTGATGGGAAGTGCCGGGGAGCTGTTTTTT
CASSLMGSAGELFF
>NA|NA|TRBJ1-4|TRBV27
TGTGCCAGCGGGGCCGGATCGGGGCGATCTAGCGAAAAACTGTTTTTT
CASGAGSGRSSEKLFF
>NA|NA|TRBJ1-5|TRBV6-5
TGTGCCAGCAACCCCAGCCCCCGTCAGCCCCAGCATTTT
CASNPSPRQPQHF
>NA|NA|TRBJ1-2|TRBV7-9
TGTGCCAGCAGCTTAGCTGTGGATGGCTACACCTTC
CASSLAVDGYTF
>NA|NA|TRBJ1-2|TRBV6-6
TGTGCCAGCAGTCCTACAGCTAGACAGCGTAACTATGGCTACACCTTC
CASSPTARQRNYGYTF
>NA|TRBD1|TRBJ1-1|TRBV18
TGTGCCAGCTCACGGGACAGCATGAACACTGAAGCTTTCTTT
CASSRDSMNTEAFF
>NA|TRBD1|TRBJ1-6|TRBV7-2
TGTGCCAGCAGCTTGTCAGGGGGCACTTATTCACCCCTCCACTTT
CASSLSGGTYSPLHF
>NA|TRBD1|TRBJ1-2|TRBV7-2
TGTGCCAGCAGCATCGGACAGGGGGCTAACTATGGCTACACCTTC
CASSIGQGANYGYTF
>NA|NA|TRBJ1-4|TRBV5-1
TGCGCCAGCAGCCTAAGGGGTGGGGGCTCCGCTGAAAAACTGTTTTTT
CASSLRGGGSAEKLFF
>NA|NA|TRBJ1-6|TRBV9
TGTGCCAGCAGCGACCCGGGACGGGAAGAAGCCCTCCACTTT
CASSDPGREEALHF
>once|TRBD1|TRBJ1-4|TRBV18
TGTGCCAGCCGGGACAGGCTGACTGAAAAACTGTTTTTT
CASRDRLTEKLFF
>NA|NA|TRBJ2-1|TRBV5-1
TGCGCCAGCAGCTTGGCCTTGGTGAGCGGAGGCAATGAGCAGTTCTTC
CASSLALVSGGNEQFF